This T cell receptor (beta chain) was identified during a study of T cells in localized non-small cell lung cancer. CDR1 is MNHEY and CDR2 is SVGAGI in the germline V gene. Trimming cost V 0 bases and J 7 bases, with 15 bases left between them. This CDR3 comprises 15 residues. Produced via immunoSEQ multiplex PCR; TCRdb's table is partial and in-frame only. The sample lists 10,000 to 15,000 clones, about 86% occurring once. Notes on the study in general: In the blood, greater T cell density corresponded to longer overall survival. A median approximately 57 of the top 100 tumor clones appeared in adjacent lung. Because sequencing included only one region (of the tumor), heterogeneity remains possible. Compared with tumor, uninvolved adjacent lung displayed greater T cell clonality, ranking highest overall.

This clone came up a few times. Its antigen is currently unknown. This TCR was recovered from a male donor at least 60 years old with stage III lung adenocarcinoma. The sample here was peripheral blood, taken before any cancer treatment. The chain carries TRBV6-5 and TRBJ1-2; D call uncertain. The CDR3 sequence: CASSYSKRRAGGYTF. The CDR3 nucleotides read TGTGCCAGCAGTTACTCTAAGAGGCGCGCTGGTGGCTACACCTTC.